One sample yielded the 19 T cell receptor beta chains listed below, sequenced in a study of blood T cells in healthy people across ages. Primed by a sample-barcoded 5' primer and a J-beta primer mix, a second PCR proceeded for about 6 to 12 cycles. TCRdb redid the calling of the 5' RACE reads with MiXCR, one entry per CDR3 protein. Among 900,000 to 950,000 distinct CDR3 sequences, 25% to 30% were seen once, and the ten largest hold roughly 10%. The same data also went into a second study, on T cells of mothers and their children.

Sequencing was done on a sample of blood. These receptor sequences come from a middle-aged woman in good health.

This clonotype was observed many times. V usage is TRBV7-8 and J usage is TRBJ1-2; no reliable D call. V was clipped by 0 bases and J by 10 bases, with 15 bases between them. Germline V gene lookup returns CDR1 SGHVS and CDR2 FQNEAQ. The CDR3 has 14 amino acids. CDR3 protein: CASSLAGQTSTYTF. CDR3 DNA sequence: TGTGCCAGCAGCTTAGCGGGCCAGACTAGTACCTACACCTTC.

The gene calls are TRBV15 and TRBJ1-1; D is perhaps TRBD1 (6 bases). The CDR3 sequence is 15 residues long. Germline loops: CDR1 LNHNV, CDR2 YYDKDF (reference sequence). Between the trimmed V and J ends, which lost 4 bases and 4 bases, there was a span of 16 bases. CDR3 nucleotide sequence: TGTGCCACCAGCAAGGGGGGCGCATTCGGCACTGAAGCTTTCTTT. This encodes CATSKGGAFGTEAFF.

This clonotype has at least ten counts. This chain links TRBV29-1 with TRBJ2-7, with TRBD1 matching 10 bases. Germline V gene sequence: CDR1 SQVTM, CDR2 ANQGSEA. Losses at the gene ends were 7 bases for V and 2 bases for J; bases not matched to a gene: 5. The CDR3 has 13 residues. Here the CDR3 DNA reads TGCAGCGCCGGGACAGGGGTACCCTACGAGCAGTACTTC. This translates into CSAGTGVPYEQYF.

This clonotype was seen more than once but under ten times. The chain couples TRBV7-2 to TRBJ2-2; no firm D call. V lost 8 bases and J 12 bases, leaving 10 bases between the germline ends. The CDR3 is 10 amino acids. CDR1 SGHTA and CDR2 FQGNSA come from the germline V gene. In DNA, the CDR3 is TGTGCCAGCGGCAGCCCCAAGCTGTTTTTT. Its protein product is CASGSPKLFF.

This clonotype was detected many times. CDR3 sequence (DNA): TGTGCCAGCAGCCCCCCGGGACTAGCGCGGGCCGGCCATGAGCAGTTCTTC. It yields the protein CASSPPGLARAGHEQFF. The chain links TRBV7-2 to TRBJ2-1, with 10 bases lining up with TRBD2. Germline V gene data show CDR1 as SGHTA and CDR2 as FQGNSA. Germline trimming cut 5 bases from V and 8 bases from J; bases unmatched to any gene: 15. The length of the CDR3 is 17 residues.

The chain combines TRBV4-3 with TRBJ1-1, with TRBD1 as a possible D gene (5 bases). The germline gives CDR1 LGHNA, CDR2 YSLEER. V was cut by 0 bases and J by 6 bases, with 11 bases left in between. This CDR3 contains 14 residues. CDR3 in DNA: TGCGCCAGCAGCCAAGATATGGGGCAGGCTGAAGCTTTCTTT. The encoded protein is CASSQDMGQAEAFF.

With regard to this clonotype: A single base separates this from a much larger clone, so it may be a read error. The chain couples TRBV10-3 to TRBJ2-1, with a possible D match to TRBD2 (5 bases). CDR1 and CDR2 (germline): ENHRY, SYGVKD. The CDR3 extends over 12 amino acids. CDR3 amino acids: CAIRGSSNERFF. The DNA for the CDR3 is TGTGCCATCAGGGGGAGCTCCAATGAGCGGTTCTTC.

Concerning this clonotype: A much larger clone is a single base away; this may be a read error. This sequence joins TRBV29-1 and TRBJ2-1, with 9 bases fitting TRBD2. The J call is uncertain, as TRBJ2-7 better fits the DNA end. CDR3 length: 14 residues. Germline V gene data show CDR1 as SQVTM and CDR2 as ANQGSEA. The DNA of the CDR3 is TGCAGCGGGAGGGGAAGCGGGGGGACGACGGAGCAGTACTTC. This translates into CSGRGSGGTTEQYF.

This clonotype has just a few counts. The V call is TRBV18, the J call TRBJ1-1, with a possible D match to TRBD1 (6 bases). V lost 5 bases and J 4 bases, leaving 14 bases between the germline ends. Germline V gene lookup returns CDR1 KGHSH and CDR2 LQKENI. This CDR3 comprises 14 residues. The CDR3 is CASSFGTRLTEAFF. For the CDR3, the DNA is TGTGCCAGCTCATTTGGGACAAGGCTCACTGAAGCTTTCTTT.

CDR3 nucleotides: TGTGCCAGCAGTCTTCTCGGGACTACCGTAAATACGCAGTATTTT. It is translated as CASSLLGTTVNTQYF. The V and J genes are TRBV7-3 and TRBJ2-3, with 7 bases lining up with TRBD2. The CDR3 is made up of 15 amino acids. CDR1 SGHTA and CDR2 FQGTGA come from the germline V gene. V lost 6 bases and J lost 7; bases outside the gene matches: 13.

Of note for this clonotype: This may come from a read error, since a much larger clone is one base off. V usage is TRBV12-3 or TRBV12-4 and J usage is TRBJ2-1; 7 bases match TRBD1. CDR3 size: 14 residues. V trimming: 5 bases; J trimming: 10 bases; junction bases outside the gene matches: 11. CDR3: CASSRDSGSYEQFF. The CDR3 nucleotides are TGTGCCAGCAGTCGGGACAGCGGCTCCTACGAGCAGTTCTTC.

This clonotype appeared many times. CDR3 nucleotide sequence: TGCAGTGCTAGGCCCCCCTCAGGGCTCGAGCAGTACTTC. Amino acid sequence: CSARPPSGLEQYF. This sequence joins TRBV20-1 and TRBJ2-7; a possible D gene is TRBD1 (5 bases). Trimming took off 3 bases at V and 6 bases at J, with 15 bases between the two ends. CDR1 is DFQATT, CDR2 SNEGSKA, per germline (reference sequence). The CDR3 is 13 residues long.

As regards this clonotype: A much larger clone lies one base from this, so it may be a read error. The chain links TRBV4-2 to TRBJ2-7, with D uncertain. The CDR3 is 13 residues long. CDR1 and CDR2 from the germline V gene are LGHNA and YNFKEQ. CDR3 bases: TGTGCCGGCAGCCAAGGAAATGGTGTTAAGCAGTACTTC. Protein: CAGSQGNGVKQYF.

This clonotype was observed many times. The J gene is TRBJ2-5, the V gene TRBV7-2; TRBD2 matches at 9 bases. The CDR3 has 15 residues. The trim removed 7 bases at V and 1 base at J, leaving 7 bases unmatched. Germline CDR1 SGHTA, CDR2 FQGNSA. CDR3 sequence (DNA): TGTGCCAGCACCCCGTTAGCGGGGGCCCAAGAGACCCAGTACTTC. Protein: CASTPLAGAQETQYF.

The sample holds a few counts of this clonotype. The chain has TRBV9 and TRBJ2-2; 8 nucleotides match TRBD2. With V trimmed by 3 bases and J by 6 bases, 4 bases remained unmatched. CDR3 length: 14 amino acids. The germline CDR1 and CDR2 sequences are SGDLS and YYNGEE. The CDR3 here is CASSAGGESGELFF. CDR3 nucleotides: TGTGCCAGCAGCGCCGGGGGGGAATCCGGGGAGCTGTTTTTT.

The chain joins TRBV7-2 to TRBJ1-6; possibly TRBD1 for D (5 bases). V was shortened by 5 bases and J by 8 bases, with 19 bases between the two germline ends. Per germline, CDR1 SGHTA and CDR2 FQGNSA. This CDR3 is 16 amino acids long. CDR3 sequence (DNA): TGTGCCAGCAGCCACCGCCGGGACCGGATTTATTCACCCCTCCACTTT. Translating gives CASSHRRDRIYSPLHF.

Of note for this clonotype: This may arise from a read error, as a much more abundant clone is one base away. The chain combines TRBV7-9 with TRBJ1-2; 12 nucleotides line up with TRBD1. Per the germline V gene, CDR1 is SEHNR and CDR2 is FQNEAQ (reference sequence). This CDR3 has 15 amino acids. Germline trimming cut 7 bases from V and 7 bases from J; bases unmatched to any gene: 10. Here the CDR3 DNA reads TGTGCCAGCAACTCCCGGGACAGGGGGCATCTTGGCTACACCTTC. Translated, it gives CASNSRDRGHLGYTF.

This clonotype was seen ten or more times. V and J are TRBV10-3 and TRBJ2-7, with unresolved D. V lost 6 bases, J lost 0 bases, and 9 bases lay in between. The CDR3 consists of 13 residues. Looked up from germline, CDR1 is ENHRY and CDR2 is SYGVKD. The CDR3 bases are TGTGCCATCAGAGGCCTGCACTCCTACGAGCAGTACTTC. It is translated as CAIRGLHSYEQYF.

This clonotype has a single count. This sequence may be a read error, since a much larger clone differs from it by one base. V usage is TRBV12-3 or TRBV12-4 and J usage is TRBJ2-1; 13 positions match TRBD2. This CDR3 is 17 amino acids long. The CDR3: CASSSGLAGSSYIEQFF. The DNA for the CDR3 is TGTGCCAGCAGCTCGGGACTAGCGGGGAGCTCCTACATTGAGCAGTTCTTC.